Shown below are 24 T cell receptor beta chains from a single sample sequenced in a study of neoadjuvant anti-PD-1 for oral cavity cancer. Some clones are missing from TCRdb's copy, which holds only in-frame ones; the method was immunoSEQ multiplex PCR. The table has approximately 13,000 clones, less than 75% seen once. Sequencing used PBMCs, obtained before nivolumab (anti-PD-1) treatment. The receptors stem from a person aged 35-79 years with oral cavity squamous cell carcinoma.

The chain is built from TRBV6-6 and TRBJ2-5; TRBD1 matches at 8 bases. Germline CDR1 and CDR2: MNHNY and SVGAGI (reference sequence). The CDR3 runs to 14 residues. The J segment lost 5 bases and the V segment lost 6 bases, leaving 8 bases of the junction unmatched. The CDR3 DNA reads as TGTGCCAGCAGAGTTCAGGGGGCGGGGGAGACCCAGTACTTC. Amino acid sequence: CASRVQGAGETQYF.

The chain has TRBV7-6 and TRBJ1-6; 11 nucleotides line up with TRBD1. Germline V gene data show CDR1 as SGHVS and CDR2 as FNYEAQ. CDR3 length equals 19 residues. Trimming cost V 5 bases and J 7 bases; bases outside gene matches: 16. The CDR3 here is CASSLTGTGGTLRNSPLHF. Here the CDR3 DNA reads TGTGCCAGCAGCCTCACCGGGACAGGGGGAACTTTGAGGAATTCACCCCTCCACTTT. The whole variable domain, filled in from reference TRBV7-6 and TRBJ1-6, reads GAGVSQSPRYKVTKRGQDVALRCDPISGHVSLYWYRQALGQGPEFLTYFNYEAQQDKSGLPNDRFSAERPEGSISTLTIQRTEQRDSAMYRCASSLTGTGGTLRNSPLHFGNGTRLTVT.

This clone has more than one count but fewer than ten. CDR3 loop: CASSLSLNSPLHF. The CDR3 DNA reads TGTGCCAGCAGCCTGTCCCTTAATTCACCCCTCCACTTT. The chain employs TRBV14 and TRBJ1-6; no firm D call. The V gene's germline CDR1 is SGHDN and CDR2 FVKESK. V was shortened by 4 bases and J by 6 bases, with 7 bases between the two germline ends. CDR3 size: 13 residues. The whole variable domain, filled in from reference TRBV14 and TRBJ1-6, reads EAGVTQFPSHSVIEKGQTVTLRCDPISGHDNLYWYRRVMGKEIKFLLHFVKESKQDESGMPNNRFLAERTGGTYSTLKVQPAELEDSGVYFCASSLSLNSPLHFGNGTRLTVT.

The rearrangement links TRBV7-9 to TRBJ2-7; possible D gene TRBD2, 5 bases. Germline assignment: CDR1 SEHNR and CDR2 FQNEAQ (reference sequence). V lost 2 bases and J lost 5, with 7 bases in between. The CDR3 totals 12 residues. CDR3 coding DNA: TGTGCCAGCAGCTTAACCGGGGACGAGCAGTACTTC. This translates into CASSLTGDEQYF.

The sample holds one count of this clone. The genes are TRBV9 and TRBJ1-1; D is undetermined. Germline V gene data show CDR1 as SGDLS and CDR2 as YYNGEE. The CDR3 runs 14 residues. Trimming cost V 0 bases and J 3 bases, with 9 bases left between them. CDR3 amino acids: CASSVGVGYTEAFF. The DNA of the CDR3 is TGTGCCAGCAGCGTAGGGGTGGGTTACACTGAAGCTTTCTTT.

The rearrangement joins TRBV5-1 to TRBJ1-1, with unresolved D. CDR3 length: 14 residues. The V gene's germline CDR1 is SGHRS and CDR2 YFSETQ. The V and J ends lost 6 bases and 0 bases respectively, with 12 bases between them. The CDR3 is CASNLGSMNTEAFF. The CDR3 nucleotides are TGCGCCAGCAACCTCGGCAGCATGAACACTGAAGCTTTCTTT.

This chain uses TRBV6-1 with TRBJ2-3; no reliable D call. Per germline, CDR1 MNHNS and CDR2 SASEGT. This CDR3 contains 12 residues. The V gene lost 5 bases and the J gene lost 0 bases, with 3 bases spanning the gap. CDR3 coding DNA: TGTGCCAGCAGTTCTAGCACAGATACGCAGTATTTT. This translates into CASSSSTDTQYF.

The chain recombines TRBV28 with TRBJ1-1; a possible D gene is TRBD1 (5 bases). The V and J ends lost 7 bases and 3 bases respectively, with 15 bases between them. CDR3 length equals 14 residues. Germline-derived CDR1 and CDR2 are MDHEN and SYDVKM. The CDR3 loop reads CASTNLQGHTEAFF. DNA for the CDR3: TGTGCCAGCACCAACTTGCAGGGTCACACTGAAGCTTTCTTT.

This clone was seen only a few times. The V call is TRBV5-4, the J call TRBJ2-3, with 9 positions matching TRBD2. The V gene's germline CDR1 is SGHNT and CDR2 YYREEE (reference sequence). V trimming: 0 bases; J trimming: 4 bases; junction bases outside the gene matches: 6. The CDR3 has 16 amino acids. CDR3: CASSLGDSGGPDTQYF. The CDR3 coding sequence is TGTGCCAGCAGCTTGGGGGATAGCGGGGGCCCAGATACGCAGTATTTT.

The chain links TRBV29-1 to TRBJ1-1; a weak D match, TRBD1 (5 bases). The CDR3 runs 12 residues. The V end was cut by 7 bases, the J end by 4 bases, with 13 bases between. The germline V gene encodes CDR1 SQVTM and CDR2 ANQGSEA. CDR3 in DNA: TGCAGCGCCTCGGACACGATCACTGAAGCTTTCTTT. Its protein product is CSASDTITEAFF.

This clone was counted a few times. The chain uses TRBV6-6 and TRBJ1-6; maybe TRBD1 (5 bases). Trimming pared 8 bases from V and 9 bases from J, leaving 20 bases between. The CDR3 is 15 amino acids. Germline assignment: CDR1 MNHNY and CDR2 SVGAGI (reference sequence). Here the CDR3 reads CASLETAPGRSPLHF. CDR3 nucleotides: TGTGCCAGCCTCGAGACAGCCCCTGGACGTTCACCCCTCCACTTT.

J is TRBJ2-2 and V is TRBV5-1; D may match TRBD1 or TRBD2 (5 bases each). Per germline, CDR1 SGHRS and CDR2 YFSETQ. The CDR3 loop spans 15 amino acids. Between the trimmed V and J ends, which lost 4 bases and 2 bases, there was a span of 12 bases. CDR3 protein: CASSRDGVNTGELFF. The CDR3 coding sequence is TGCGCCAGCAGCAGGGACGGGGTAAACACCGGGGAGCTGTTTTTT.

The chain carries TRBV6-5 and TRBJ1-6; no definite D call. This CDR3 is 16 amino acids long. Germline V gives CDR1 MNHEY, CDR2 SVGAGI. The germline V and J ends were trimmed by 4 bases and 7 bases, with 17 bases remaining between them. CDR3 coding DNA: TGTGCCAGCAGTTCTCCACTGGGCCAGACCAATTCACCCCTCCACTTT. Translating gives CASSSPLGQTNSPLHF.

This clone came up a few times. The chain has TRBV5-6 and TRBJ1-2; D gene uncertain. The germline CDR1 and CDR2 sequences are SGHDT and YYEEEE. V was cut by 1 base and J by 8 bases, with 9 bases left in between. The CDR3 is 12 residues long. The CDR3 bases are TGTGCCAGCAGCTTGACGGAACGGGGCTACACCTTC. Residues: CASSLTERGYTF.

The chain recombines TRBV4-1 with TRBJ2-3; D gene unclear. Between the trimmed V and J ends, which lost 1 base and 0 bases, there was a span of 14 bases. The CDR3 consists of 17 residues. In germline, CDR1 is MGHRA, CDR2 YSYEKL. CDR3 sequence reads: CASSQVMSVSSTDTQYF. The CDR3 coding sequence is TGCGCCAGCAGCCAAGTTATGTCAGTCTCTAGCACAGATACGCAGTATTTT.

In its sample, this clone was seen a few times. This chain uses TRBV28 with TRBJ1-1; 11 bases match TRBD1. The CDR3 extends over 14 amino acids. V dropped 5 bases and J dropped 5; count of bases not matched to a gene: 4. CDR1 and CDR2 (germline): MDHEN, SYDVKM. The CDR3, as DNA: TGTGCCAGCAGTGGGACAGGGGGATGGACTGAAGCTTTCTTT. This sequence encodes CASSGTGGWTEAFF. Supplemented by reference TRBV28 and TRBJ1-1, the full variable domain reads DVKVTQSSRYLVKRTGEKVFLECVQDMDHENMFWYRQDPGLGLRLIYFSYDVKMKEKGDIPEGYSVSREKKERFSLILESASTNQTSMYLCASSGTGGWTEAFFGQGTRLTVV.

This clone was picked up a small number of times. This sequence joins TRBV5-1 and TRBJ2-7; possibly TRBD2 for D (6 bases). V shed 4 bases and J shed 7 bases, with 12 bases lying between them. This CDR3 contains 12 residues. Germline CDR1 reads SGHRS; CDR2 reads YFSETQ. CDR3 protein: CASSLAGSEQYF. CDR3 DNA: TGCGCCAGCAGCCTGGCGGGAAGTGAGCAGTACTTC.

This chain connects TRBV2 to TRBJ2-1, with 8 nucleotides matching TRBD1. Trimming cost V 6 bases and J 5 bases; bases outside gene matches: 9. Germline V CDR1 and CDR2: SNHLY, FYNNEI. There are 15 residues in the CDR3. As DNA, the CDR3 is TGTGCCAGCAGACCCGGGACAGGTGCGAACAATGAGCAGTTCTTC. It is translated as CASRPGTGANNEQFF.

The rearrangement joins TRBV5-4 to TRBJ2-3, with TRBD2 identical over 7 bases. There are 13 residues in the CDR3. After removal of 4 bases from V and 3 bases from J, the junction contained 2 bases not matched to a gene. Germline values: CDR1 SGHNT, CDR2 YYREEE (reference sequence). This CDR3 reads CASSLGGTDTQYF. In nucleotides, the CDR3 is TGTGCCAGCAGCCTCGGGGGGACAGATACGCAGTATTTT. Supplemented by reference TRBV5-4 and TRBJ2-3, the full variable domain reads ETGVTQSPTHLIKTRGQQVTLRCSSQSGHNTVSWYQQALGQGPQFIFQYYREEENGRGNFPPRFSGLQFPNYSSELNVNALELDDSALYLCASSLGGTDTQYFGPGTRLTVL.

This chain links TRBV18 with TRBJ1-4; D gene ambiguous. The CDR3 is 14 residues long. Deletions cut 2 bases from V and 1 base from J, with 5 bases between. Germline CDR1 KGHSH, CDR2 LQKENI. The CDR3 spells CASSPRETNEKLFF. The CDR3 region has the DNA TGTGCCAGCTCACCAAGGGAAACTAATGAAAAACTGTTTTTT.

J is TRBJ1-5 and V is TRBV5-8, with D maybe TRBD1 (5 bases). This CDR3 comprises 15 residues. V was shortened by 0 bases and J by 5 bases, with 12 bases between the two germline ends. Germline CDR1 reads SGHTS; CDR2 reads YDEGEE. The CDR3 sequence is CASSLGIGDYQPQHF. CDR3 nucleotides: TGTGCCAGCAGCTTGGGAATCGGGGACTATCAGCCCCAGCATTTT.

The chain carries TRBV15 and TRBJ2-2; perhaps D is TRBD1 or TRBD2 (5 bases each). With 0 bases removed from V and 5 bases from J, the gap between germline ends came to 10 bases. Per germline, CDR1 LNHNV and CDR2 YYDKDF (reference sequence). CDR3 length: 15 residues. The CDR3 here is CATSREEGHTGELFF. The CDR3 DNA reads TGTGCCACCAGCAGAGAAGAGGGGCATACCGGGGAGCTGTTTTTT.

Here the CDR3 reads CASSLGFAGTSTDTQYF. The CDR3 DNA reads TGTGCCAGCAGCTTAGGTTTTGCTGGGACCAGCACAGATACGCAGTATTTT. The gene calls are TRBV7-2 and TRBJ2-3; either TRBD1 or TRBD2 may fit D (5 bases each). Germline lookup yields CDR1 SGHTA and CDR2 FQGNSA. Trimming cost V 1 base and J 0 bases, with 14 bases left between them. The CDR3 consists of 17 residues.

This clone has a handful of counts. CDR3 in amino acids: CASSLDARTNTEAFF. Written as DNA, the CDR3 is TGTGCCAGCAGCTTGGATGCCAGAACGAACACTGAAGCTTTCTTT. This sequence joins TRBV7-9 and TRBJ1-1; no clear D gene. Trimming removed 3 bases at V and 1 base at J, with 12 bases between. The CDR3 covers 15 residues. CDR1 is SEHNR, CDR2 FQNEAQ, per germline (reference sequence). Looking up the rest from reference TRBV7-9 and TRBJ1-1 gives the full variable domain: DTGVSQNPRHKITKRGQNVTFRCDPISEHNRLYWYRQTLGQGPEFLTYFQNEAQLEKSRLLSDRFSAERPKGSFSTLEIQRTEQGDSAMYLCASSLDARTNTEAFFGQGTRLTVV.